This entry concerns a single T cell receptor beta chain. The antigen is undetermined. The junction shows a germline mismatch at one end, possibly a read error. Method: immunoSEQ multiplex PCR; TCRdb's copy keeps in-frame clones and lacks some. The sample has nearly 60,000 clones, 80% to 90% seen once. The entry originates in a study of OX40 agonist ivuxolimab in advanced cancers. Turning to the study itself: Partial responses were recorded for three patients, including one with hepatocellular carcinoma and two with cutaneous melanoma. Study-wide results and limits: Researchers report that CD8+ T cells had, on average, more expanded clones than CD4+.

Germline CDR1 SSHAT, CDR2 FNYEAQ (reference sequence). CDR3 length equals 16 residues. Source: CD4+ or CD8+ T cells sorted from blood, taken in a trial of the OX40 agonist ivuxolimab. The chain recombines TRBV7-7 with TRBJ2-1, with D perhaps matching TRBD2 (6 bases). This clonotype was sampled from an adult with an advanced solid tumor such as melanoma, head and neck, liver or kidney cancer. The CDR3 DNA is TGTGCTAGCAGCTTAGAAGGGACGGGGGACTACAATGAGCAGTTCTTC. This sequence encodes CASSLEGTGDYNEQFF. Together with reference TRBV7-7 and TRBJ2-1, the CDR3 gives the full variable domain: GAGVSQSPRYKVTKRGQDVTLRCDPISSHATLYWYQQALGQGPEFLTYFNYEAQPDKSGLPSDRFSAERPEGSISTLTIQRTEQRDSAMYRCASSLEGTGDYNEQFFGPGTRLTVL.